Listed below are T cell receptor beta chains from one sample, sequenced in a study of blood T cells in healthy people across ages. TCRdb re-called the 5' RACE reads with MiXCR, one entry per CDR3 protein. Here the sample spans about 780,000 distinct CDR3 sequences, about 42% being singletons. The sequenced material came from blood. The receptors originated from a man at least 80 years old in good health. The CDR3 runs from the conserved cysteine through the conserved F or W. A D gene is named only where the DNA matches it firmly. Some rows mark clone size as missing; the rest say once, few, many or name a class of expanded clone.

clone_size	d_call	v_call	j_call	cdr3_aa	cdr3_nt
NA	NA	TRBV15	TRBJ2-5	CATSMWARETQYF	TGTGCCACCAGCATGTGGGCTAGGGAGACCCAGTACTTC
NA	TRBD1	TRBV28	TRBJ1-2	CASRIKQGVGGYTF	TGTGCCAGCAGGATAAAACAGGGGGTGGGAGGCTACACCTTC
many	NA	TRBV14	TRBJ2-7	CASSQEKGEQYF	TGTGCCAGCAGCCAAGAAAAGGGCGAGCAGTACTTC
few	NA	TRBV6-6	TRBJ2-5	CASRGQFETQYF	TGTGCCAGCAGGGGGCAGTTCGAGACCCAGTACTTC
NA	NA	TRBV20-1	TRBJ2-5	CSARDSPEQYF	TGCAGTGCTAGAGATAGTCCTGAGCAGTACTTC
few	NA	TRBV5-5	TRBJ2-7	CASSLDRLYEQYF	TGTGCCAGCAGCCTGGACAGACTCTACGAGCAGTACTTC
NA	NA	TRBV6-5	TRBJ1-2	CASSYTKAGLGGYTF	TGTGCCAGCAGTTACACCAAAGCAGGGCTGGGAGGCTACACCTTC
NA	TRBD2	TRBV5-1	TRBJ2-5	CTSRRTSGIQETQYF	TGCACCAGCAGGCGGACTAGCGGGATTCAAGAGACCCAGTACTTC
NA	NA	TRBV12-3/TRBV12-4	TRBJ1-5	CVSSLKGQPQHF	TGTGTCAGCAGTTTAAAAGGTCAGCCCCAGCATTTT
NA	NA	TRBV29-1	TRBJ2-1	CSVDRQGTIYEQFF	TGCAGCGTAGATCGACAGGGGACTATCTATGAGCAGTTCTTC
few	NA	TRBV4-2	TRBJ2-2	CASSQDPTPGPGLFF	TGTGCCAGCAGCCAAGACCCTACGCCAGGGCCCGGGCTGTTTTTT
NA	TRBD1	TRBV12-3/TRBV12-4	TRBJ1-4	CASSLRDSSNEKLFF	TGTGCCAGCAGTCTCCGGGACAGCAGTAATGAAAAACTGTTTTTT
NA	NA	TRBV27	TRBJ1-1	CASSLSDRRNTEAFF	TGTGCCAGCAGTTTATCAGACAGGCGGAACACTGAAGCTTTCTTT
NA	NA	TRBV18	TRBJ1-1	CASSPAKTGGITEAFF	TGTGCCAGCTCACCAGCGAAGACCGGGGGCATCACTGAAGCTTTCTTT
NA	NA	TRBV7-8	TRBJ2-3	CASSLAVAPGLDTQYF	TGTGCCAGCAGCTTAGCCGTAGCCCCAGGGTTGGATACGCAGTATTTT
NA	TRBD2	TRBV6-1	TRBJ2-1	CASSGGSQAYNEQFF	TGTGCCAGCAGTGGCGGGAGCCAGGCCTACAATGAGCAGTTCTTC
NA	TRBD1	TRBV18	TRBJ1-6	CASSPMGQGIDNSPLHF	TGTGCCAGCTCACCGATGGGACAGGGCATAGATAATTCACCCCTCCACTTT
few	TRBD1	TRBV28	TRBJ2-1	CASRQQVGTGVFIKHNEQFF	TGTGCCAGCAGGCAACAGGTCGGGACAGGGGTTTTTATCAAGCACAATGAGCAGTTCTTC
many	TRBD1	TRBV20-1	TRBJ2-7	CSAWEAGGHYEQYF	TGCAGTGCGTGGGAAGCAGGGGGCCACTACGAGCAGTACTTC
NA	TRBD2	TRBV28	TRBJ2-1	CASSSPTSGNEQFF	TGTGCCAGCAGTTCACCGACTAGCGGCAATGAGCAGTTCTTC
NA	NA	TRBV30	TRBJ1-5	CAWSVGGRSNQPQHF	TGTGCCTGGAGTGTAGGTGGCCGAAGCAATCAGCCCCAGCATTTT
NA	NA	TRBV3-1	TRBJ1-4	CASSQGRANEKLFF	TGTGCCAGCAGCCAGGGGAGGGCTAATGAAAAACTGTTTTTT
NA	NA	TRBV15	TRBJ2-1	CATSRGPSSYNEQFF	TGTGCCACCAGCAGGGGCCCGAGCTCCTACAATGAGCAGTTCTTC
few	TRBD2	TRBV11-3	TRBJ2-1	CASSSFSGRVRVNEQFF	TGTGCCAGCAGCTCCTTTAGCGGGAGAGTCCGGGTCAATGAGCAGTTCTTC
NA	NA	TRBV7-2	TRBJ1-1	CASSLGREVTEAFF	TGTGCCAGCAGCTTGGGCAGGGAAGTTACTGAAGCTTTCTTT
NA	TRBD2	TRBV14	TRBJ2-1	CASSQDLAGGGDEQFF	TGTGCCAGCAGCCAAGATCTCGCGGGAGGCGGGGATGAGCAGTTCTTC
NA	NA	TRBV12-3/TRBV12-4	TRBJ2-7	CASSLFQVSYEQYF	TGTGCCAGCAGTTTATTCCAGGTCTCCTACGAGCAGTACTTC
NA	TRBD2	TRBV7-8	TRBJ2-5	CASSFISGGQETQYF	TGTGCCAGCAGCTTTATTAGCGGGGGACAAGAGACCCAGTACTTC
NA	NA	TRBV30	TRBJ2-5	CAWSQQGSETQYF	TGTGCCTGGAGTCAACAGGGATCAGAGACCCAGTACTTC
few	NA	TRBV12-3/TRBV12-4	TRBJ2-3	CASSLTRGYSTDMQYF	TGTGCCAGCAGTTTGACTAGAGGATACAGCACAGATATGCAGTATTTT
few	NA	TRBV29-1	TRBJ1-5	CSVVCPRKKDQPQHF	TGCAGCGTTGTGTGCCCCAGGAAGAAGGATCAGCCCCAGCATTTT
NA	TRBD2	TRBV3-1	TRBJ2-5	CASSHGPFAGGGEYF	TGTGCCAGCAGCCACGGGCCGTTTGCGGGAGGGGGAGAGTACTTC
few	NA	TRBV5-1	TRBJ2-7	CASSLALGRNEQYF	TGCGCCAGCAGCTTGGCCTTAGGCCGCAACGAGCAGTACTTC
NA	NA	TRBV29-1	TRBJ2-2	CSGSRGVGELFF	TGCAGCGGATCACGAGGCGTCGGGGAGCTGTTTTTT
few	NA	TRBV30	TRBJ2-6	CAWRTSGANVLTF	TGTGCCTGGAGGACCTCTGGGGCCAACGTCCTGACTTTC
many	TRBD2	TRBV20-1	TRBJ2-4	CSARDSLAGGSIQYF	TGCAGTGCTAGAGATTCCCTAGCGGGAGGTTCCATTCAGTACTTC
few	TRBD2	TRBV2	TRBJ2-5	CASSEARAGGSVQYF	TGTGCCAGCAGTGAAGCGAGAGCGGGAGGATCGGTGCAGTACTTC
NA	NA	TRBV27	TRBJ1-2	CASSLEGLGGHTF	TGTGCCAGCAGTTTAGAGGGGTTGGGCGGCCACACCTTC
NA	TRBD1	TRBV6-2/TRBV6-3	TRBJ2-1	CASSDAGQGREQFF	TGTGCCAGCAGTGACGCTGGACAGGGAAGAGAGCAGTTCTTC
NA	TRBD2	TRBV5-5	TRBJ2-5	CASSSLGGDQETQYF	TGTGCCAGCAGCTCCCTCGGGGGGGACCAAGAGACCCAGTACTTC
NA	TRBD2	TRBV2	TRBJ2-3	CASRETSGRGTSTDTQYF	TGTGCCAGCAGGGAGACTAGCGGGAGGGGGACTAGCACAGATACGCAGTATTTT
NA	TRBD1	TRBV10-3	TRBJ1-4	CAISGTGATQTRKLFF	TGTGCCATCAGTGGGACAGGGGCCACCCAAACAAGGAAACTGTTTTTT